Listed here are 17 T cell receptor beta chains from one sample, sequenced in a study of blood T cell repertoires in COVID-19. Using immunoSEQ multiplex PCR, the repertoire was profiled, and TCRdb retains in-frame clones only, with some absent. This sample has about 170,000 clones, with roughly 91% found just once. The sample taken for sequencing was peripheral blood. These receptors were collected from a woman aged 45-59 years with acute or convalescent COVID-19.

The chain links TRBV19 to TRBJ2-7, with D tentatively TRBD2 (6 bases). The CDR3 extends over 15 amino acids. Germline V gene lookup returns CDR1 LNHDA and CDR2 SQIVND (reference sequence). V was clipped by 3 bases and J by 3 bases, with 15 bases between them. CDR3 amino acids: CASSIFGGSNYEQYF. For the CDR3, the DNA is TGTGCCAGTAGTATTTTCGGGGGAAGTAACTACGAGCAGTACTTC.

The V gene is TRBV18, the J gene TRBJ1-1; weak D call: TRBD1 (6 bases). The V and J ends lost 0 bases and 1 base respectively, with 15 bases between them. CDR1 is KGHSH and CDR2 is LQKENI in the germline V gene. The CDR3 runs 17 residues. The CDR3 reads CASSPPNRAWQNTEAFF. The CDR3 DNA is TGTGCCAGCTCACCACCGAACAGGGCTTGGCAGAACACTGAAGCTTTCTTT.

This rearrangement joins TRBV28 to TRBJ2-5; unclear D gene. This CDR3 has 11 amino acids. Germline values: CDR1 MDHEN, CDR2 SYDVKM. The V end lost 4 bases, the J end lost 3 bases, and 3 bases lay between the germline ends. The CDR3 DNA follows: TGTGCCAGCAGTTCGGAAGAGACCCAGTACTTC. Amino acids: CASSSEETQYF.

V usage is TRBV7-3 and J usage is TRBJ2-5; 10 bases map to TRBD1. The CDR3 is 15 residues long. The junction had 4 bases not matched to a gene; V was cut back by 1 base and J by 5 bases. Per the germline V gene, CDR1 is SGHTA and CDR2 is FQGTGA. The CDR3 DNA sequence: TGTGCCAGCAGCTTAATCGGGACAGGGGCGGAGACCCAGTACTTC. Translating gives CASSLIGTGAETQYF.

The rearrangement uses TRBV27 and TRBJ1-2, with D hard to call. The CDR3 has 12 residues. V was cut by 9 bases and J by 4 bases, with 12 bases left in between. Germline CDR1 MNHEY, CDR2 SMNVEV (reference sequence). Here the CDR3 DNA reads TGTGCCAGAGAACACGGGTTCTATGGCTACACCTTC. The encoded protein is CAREHGFYGYTF.

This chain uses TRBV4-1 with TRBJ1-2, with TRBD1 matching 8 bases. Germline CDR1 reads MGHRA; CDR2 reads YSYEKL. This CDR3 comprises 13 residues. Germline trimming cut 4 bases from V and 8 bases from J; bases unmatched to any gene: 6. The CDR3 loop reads CASSLTGGEGYTF. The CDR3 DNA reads TGCGCCAGCAGCCTAACAGGGGGTGAAGGCTACACCTTC.

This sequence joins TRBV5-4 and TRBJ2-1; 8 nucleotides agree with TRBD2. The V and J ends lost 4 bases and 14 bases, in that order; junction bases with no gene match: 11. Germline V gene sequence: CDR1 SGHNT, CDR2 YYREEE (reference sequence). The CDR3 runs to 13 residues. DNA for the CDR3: TGTGCCAGCAGCGGAGAATTCGGGGGGGCGGAGTTCTTC. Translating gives CASSGEFGGAEFF.

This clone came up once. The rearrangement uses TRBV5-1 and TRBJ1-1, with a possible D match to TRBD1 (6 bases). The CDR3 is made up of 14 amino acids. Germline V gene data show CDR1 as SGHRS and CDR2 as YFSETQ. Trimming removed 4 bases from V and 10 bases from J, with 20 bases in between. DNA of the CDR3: TGCGCCAGCAGCCCCAACAGGGCGGGTAGGGTAGCTTTCTTT. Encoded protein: CASSPNRAGRVAFF. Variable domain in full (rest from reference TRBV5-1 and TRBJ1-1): KAGVTQTPRYLIKTRGQQVTLSCSPISGHRSVSWYQQTPGQGLQFLFEYFSETQRNKGNFPGRFSGRQFSNSRSEMNVSTLELGDSALYLCASSPNRAGRVAFFGQGTRLTVV.

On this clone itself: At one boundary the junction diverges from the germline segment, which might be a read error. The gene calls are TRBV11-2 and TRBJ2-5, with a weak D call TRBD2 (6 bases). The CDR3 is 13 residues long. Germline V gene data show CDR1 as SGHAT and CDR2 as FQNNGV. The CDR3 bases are TGTGCCAGCAGCTTAGAGGAGTCCTCGGGGGTGCACTTC. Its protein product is CASSLEESSGVHF.

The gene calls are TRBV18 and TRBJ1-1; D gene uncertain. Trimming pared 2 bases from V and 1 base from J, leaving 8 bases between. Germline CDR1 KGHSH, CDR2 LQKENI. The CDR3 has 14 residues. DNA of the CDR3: TGTGCCAGCTCACCAGCCTGGGCGAACACTGAAGCTTTCTTT. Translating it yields CASSPAWANTEAFF.

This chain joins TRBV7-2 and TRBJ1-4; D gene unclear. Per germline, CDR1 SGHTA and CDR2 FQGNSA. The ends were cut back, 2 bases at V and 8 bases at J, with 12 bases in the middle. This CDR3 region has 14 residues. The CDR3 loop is CASSLSQVPEKLFF. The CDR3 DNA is TGTGCCAGCAGCTTATCGCAGGTCCCCGAAAAACTGTTTTTT.

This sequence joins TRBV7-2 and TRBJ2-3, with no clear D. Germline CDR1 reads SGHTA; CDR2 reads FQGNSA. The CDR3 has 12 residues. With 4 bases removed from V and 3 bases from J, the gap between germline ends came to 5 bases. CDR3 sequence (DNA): TGTGCCAGCAGCTCCTCGACAGATACGCAGTATTTT. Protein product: CASSSSTDTQYF.

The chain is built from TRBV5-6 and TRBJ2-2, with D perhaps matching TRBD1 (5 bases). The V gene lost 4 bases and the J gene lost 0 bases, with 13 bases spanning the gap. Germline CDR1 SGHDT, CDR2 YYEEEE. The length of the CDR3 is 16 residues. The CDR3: CASSPAGYANTGELFF. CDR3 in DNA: TGTGCCAGCAGCCCCGCAGGGTACGCGAACACCGGGGAGCTGTTTTTT.

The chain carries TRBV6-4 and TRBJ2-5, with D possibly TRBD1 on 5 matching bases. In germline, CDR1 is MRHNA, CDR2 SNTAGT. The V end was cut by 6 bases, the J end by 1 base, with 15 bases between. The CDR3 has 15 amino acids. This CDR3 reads CASSGDRTTQETQYF. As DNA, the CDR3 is TGTGCCAGCAGCGGCGACAGAACCACCCAAGAGACCCAGTACTTC.

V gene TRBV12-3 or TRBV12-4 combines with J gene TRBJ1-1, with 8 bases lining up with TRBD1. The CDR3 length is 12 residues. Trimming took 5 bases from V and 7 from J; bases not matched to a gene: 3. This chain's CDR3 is CASSQGALEAFF. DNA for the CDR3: TGTGCCAGCAGTCAGGGGGCGCTTGAAGCTTTCTTT.

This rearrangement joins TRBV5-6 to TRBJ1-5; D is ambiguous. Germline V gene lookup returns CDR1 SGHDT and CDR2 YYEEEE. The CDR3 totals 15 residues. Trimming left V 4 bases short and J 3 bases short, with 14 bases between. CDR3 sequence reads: CASSQRYSTNQPQHF. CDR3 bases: TGTGCCAGCAGCCAAAGATACAGTACCAATCAGCCCCAGCATTTT.

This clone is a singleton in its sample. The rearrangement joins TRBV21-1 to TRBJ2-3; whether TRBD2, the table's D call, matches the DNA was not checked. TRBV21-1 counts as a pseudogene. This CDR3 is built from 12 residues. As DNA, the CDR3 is TGTGCCAGCAGCAAGTGGACTAGCTCGCAGTATTTT. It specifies CASSKWTSSQYF.